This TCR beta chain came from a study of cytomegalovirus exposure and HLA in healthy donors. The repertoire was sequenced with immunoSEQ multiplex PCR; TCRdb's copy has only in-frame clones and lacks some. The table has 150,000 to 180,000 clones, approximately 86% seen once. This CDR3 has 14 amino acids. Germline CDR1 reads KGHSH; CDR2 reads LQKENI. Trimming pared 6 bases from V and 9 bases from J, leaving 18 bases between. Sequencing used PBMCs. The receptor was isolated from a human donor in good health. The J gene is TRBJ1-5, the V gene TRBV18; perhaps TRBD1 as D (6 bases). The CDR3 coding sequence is TGTGCCAGCTCCTCCACCCTAACAGGGACGCCCCAGCATTTT. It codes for CASSSTLTGTPQHF.